The TCR beta chain described here comes from a study of OX40 agonist ivuxolimab in advanced cancers. Trimming removed 4 bases at V and 14 bases at J, with 9 bases between. This CDR3 is 10 amino acids long. From germline, CDR1 is DFQATT and CDR2 SNEGSKA (reference sequence). Profiled with immunoSEQ multiplex PCR; TCRdb holds only in-frame clones, not every one. The data show roughly 87,000 clones, with more than 80% seen just once and roughly 8.4% held by the top ten. The V call is TRBV20-1, the J call TRBJ1-6; tentatively, D is TRBD1 (5 bases). The sequence derives from an adult with an advanced solid tumor such as melanoma, head and neck, liver or kidney cancer. Sequenced here: CD4+ or CD8+ T cells sorted from blood, sampled in a trial of the OX40 agonist ivuxolimab. CDR3 DNA: TGCAGTGCTACCAGGGAGTCCCTCCACTTT. Its translation: CSATRESLHF.